What follows are 5 T cell receptor beta chains derived from one specimen sequenced in a study of human T cells and chemical hapten exposure. Time point noted: patch test 2, 6 weeks after DPC sensitization. Treatment noted: therapeutic diphenylcyclopropenone sensitization with weekly scalp DPC. TCRdb fed the RACE reads into MiXCR, producing one record per CDR3 protein. This repertoire shows around 130,000 distinct CDR3 sequences, over 9.5% found once; its top ten account for 1.2% to 1.5%. Sequencing used whole blood, obtained in connection with sensitization to the hapten diphenylcyclopropenone (DPC). The receptors come from a woman in her fifties or sixties with alopecia areata. Some clones in this sample may be carry-over from other donors' samples.

The J gene is TRBJ1-5, the V gene TRBV7-2; D perhaps matches TRBD1 (5 bases). The CDR3 loop spans 15 amino acids. Trimming cost V 6 bases and J 0 bases, with 12 bases left between them. The germline CDR1 and CDR2 sequences are SGHTA and FQGNSA. The DNA of the CDR3 is TGTGCCAGCAGGGAGGGGCAGCTTAGCAATCAGCCCCAGCATTTT. Translated: CASREGQLSNQPQHF.

In the case of this clonotype: This may come from a read error, since a much larger clone is one base off. The J gene is TRBJ2-1, the V gene TRBV5-8; D unclear. The CDR3 totals 15 residues. The V end was cut by 2 bases, the J end by 0 bases, with 9 bases between. Germline V gene data show CDR1 as SGHTS and CDR2 as YDEGEE. CDR3 nucleotide sequence: TGTGCCAGCAGCTTCGAACTTCACTCCTACAATGAGCAGTTCTTC. Encoded protein: CASSFELHSYNEQFF.

This clonotype was observed a handful of times. V gene TRBV20-1 combines with J gene TRBJ2-4; D perhaps matches TRBD2 (6 bases). Trimming left V 4 bases short and J 10 bases short, with 8 bases between. The CDR3 runs 10 residues. Germline V lookup: CDR1 DFQATT, CDR2 SNEGSKA (reference sequence). CDR3 DNA: TGCAGTGCTATACGGGAGATTCAGTACTTC. Translating it yields CSAIREIQYF.

This clonotype was observed many times. The V and J genes are TRBV7-9 and TRBJ2-3; D unclear. The CDR3 has 13 residues. CDR1 SEHNR and CDR2 FQNEAQ come from the germline V gene (reference sequence). Trimming stripped 5 bases from V and 8 bases from J, with 14 bases between. CDR3 in DNA: TGTGCCAGCAGCCCCCCCACACATCCTACGCAGTATTTT. It codes for CASSPPTHPTQYF.

The V and J genes are TRBV7-3 and TRBJ1-2, with 8 bases that match TRBD1. Germline-derived CDR1 and CDR2 are SGHTA and FQGTGA. V was pared by 4 bases and J by 7 bases, with 2 bases of the junction left unmatched. This CDR3 has 12 residues. The CDR3 reads CASSSQGAGYTF. The CDR3 bases are TGTGCCAGCAGCTCCCAGGGGGCTGGCTACACCTTC.